These 21 T cell receptor beta chains originate from one sample sequenced in a study of shared clonotypes between healthy human individuals. Sequenced by immunoSEQ multiplex PCR; TCRdb stores in-frame clones only, minus some. The sample comprises about 2.4 million clones, around nine tenths of which are singletons, and around 0.15% rests with the top ten. Sequenced: naive CD4+ T cells sorted from blood. Subset in this sample: CD45RA+ positively selected. These receptor sequences come from a man aged 18 to 29 in good health.

V gene TRBV4-1 combines with J gene TRBJ2-5; 13 nucleotides match TRBD2. The length of the CDR3 is 16 residues. Germline trimming cut 3 bases from V and 5 bases from J; bases unmatched to any gene: 6. CDR1 MGHRA and CDR2 YSYEKL come from the germline V gene. DNA of the CDR3: TGCGCCAGCAGCCAGCCGGGACTAGCGGGGTTGGAGACCCAGTACTTC. The encoded protein is CASSQPGLAGLETQYF.

This clone was observed once. The rearrangement links TRBV6-5 to TRBJ2-7; D might be TRBD2 (5 bases). V gave up 6 bases and J gave up 3 bases, with 12 bases separating them. The CDR3 is made up of 13 amino acids. The germline V gene encodes CDR1 MNHEY and CDR2 SVGAGI. CDR3 sequence (DNA): TGTGCCAGCAGCCGAATCGCGGGCTACGAGCAGTACTTC. It translates to CASSRIAGYEQYF.

This clone has just one count. This rearrangement joins TRBV18 to TRBJ2-7, with 7 bases lining up with TRBD1. Germline trimming cut 4 bases from V and 3 bases from J; bases unmatched to any gene: 6. Germline values: CDR1 KGHSH, CDR2 LQKENI. The length of the CDR3 is 14 residues. The CDR3 DNA is TGTGCCAGCTCACTTGGGACAGTTGACTACGAGCAGTACTTC. Translating gives CASSLGTVDYEQYF.

The CDR3 DNA is TGTGCCAGTAGTATTGCACTTGATAATTCACCCCTCCACTTT. It codes for CASSIALDNSPLHF. The chain links TRBV19 to TRBJ1-6; D call uncertain. From germline, CDR1 is LNHDA and CDR2 SQIVND (reference sequence). CDR3 length: 14 amino acids. Trimming cost V 3 bases and J 5 bases, with 8 bases left between them.

The chain combines TRBV18 with TRBJ2-5, with TRBD1 identical over 8 bases. Germline CDR1 is KGHSH and CDR2 is LQKENI. The V and J ends lost 1 base and 6 bases, in that order; junction bases with no gene match: 10. There are 16 residues in the CDR3. DNA of the CDR3: TGTGCCAGCTCACCACAGAGTGCAGGGGGCTCTAAGACCCAGTACTTC. As protein: CASSPQSAGGSKTQYF. The full variable domain, rest sourced from reference TRBV18 and TRBJ2-5, is NAGVMQNPRHLVRRRGQEARLRCSPMKGHSHVYWYRQLPEEGLKFMVYLQKENIIDESGMPKERFSAEFPKEGPSILRIQQVVRGDSAAYFCASSPQSAGGSKTQYFGPGTRLLVL.

The chain is built from TRBV10-1 and TRBJ2-3, with unresolved D. Looked up from germline, CDR1 is WNHNN and CDR2 is SYGVQD (reference sequence). Trimming cost V 3 bases and J 4 bases, with 17 bases left between them. The CDR3 contains 16 residues. CDR3 nucleotides: TGCGCCAGCAGTGAACACAGACCCCTCAGCGCAGATACGCAGTATTTT. The encoded protein is CASSEHRPLSADTQYF.

This clone was observed a single time. The rearrangement links TRBV19 to TRBJ2-6; TRBD2 matches at 15 bases. V dropped 4 bases and J dropped 3; count of bases not matched to a gene: 7. Germline V gives CDR1 LNHDA, CDR2 SQIVND (reference sequence). The CDR3 totals 19 residues. The CDR3 DNA follows: TGTGCCAGTAGTACGGGACTAGCGGGAGGTAACGTTGGGGCCAACGTCCTGACTTTC. Translation gives CASSTGLAGGNVGANVLTF. Based on the CDR3 plus reference TRBV19 and TRBJ2-6, the full variable domain is DGGITQSPKYLFRKEGQNVTLSCEQNLNHDAMYWYRQDPGQGLRLIYYSQIVNDFQKGDIAEGYSVSREKKESFPLTVTSAQKNPTAFYLCASSTGLAGGNVGANVLTFGAGSRLTVL.

The V and J genes are TRBV5-8 and TRBJ1-6, with D hard to call. This CDR3 is 18 amino acids long. Trimming took 0 bases from V and 7 from J, leaving 20 bases between them. Germline-derived CDR1 and CDR2 are SGHTS and YDEGEE. CDR3 DNA sequence: TGTGCCAGCAGCTTGGCCTCTTTAGGATGGGCAGTAAATTCACCCCTCCACTTT. Its protein is CASSLASLGWAVNSPLHF.

This clone appeared a single time. The chain recombines TRBV18 with TRBJ1-2, with D tentatively TRBD1 (5 bases). CDR3 length: 16 residues. The V end lost 4 bases, the J end lost 4 bases, and 19 bases lay between the germline ends. CDR1 and CDR2 from the germline V gene are KGHSH and LQKENI. The CDR3 protein is CASSRLTGTGSYGYTF. The CDR3 nucleotides are TGTGCCAGCTCACGCCTCACCGGGACGGGGAGCTATGGCTACACCTTC.

The chain couples TRBV19 to TRBJ2-1, with 10 bases that match TRBD1. From germline, CDR1 is LNHDA and CDR2 SQIVND (reference sequence). The CDR3 is 14 residues long. The CDR3 reads CASSGTGDSHEQFF. The CDR3, as DNA: TGTGCATCCTCCGGGACAGGGGACTCCCATGAGCAGTTCTTC.

The chain joins TRBV5-4 to TRBJ1-3, with a tentative D call TRBD1 (5 bases). With 4 bases removed from V and 4 bases from J, the gap between germline ends came to 15 bases. This CDR3 contains 15 residues. The germline V gene has CDR1 SGHNT and CDR2 YYREEE (reference sequence). CDR3 residues: CASSASAGKGNTIYF. CDR3 DNA: TGTGCCAGCAGCGCCTCGGCAGGGAAGGGAAACACCATATATTTT.

The chain has TRBV2 and TRBJ1-4; no reliable D call. The CDR3 extends over 14 amino acids. The germline CDR1 and CDR2 sequences are SNHLY and FYNNEI. V was trimmed by 4 bases and J by 3 bases, leaving 9 bases between them. CDR3 protein: CASSAAQSNEKLFF. CDR3 coding DNA: TGTGCCAGCAGTGCCGCACAGTCTAATGAAAAACTGTTTTTT.

The V call is TRBV12-5, the J call TRBJ1-1; TRBD1 is a possible D gene (5 bases). Germline CDR1 and CDR2: LGHNT and FRNRAP. With 2 bases removed from V and 0 bases from J, the gap between germline ends came to 13 bases. This CDR3 is built from 16 residues. In DNA, the CDR3 is TGTGCTAGTGGTTTGACGGACACACCAGTGAACACTGAAGCTTTCTTT. Translating it yields CASGLTDTPVNTEAFF.

This clone appeared a few times. This chain uses TRBV7-9 with TRBJ1-6; the D is unclear. The germline V gene encodes CDR1 SEHNR and CDR2 FQNEAQ (reference sequence). The ends were cut back, 5 bases at V and 8 bases at J, with 10 bases in the middle. The CDR3 contains 13 residues. CDR3 amino acids: CASSMDWDSPLHF. The CDR3 nucleotides read TGTGCCAGCAGCATGGACTGGGATTCACCCCTCCACTTT.

The chain employs TRBV9 and TRBJ2-5; TRBD1 matches 7 bases. This CDR3 has 16 residues. Germline CDR1 reads SGDLS; CDR2 reads YYNGEE. V lost 4 bases, J lost 5 bases, and 14 bases stayed unmatched. DNA for the CDR3: TGTGCCAGCAGCCTTAGTGTGGGCAGGGGGATGGAGACCCAGTACTTC. Amino acids: CASSLSVGRGMETQYF.

This clone occurred once. The CDR3 protein is CASSRPPSGNTIYF. CDR3 in DNA: TGTGCCAGCAGCCGGCCCCCCTCTGGAAACACCATATATTTT. The chain has TRBV7-2 and TRBJ1-3; D is unresolved. V dropped 5 bases and J dropped 0 bases, with 8 bases sitting between them. Germline CDR1 is SGHTA and CDR2 is FQGNSA. This CDR3 region has 14 residues. Drawing the rest from reference TRBV7-2 and TRBJ1-3, the complete variable domain is GAGVSQSPSNKVTEKGKDVELRCDPISGHTALYWYRQSLGQGLEFLIYFQGNSAPDKSGLPSDRFSAERTGGSVSTLTIQRTQQEDSAVYLCASSRPPSGNTIYFGEGSWLTVV.

This rearrangement joins TRBV7-9 to TRBJ2-3; the match to TRBD1 covers 8 bases. Unmatched junction bases numbered 7, after V lost 5 bases and J lost 6 bases. CDR3 length: 14 residues. CDR1 is SEHNR and CDR2 is FQNEAQ in the germline V gene (reference sequence). The CDR3 nucleotides read TGTGCCAGCAGCCAGACAGGGGCTGTGGATACGCAGTATTTT. This sequence encodes CASSQTGAVDTQYF.

To note about this clone: The sample has other DNA sequences that encode this CDR3 too. The chain employs TRBV18 and TRBJ2-3; weak D call: TRBD2 (6 bases). V lost 0 bases and J lost 0, with 7 bases in between. Looked up from germline, CDR1 is KGHSH and CDR2 is LQKENI. The CDR3 is 15 residues long. The CDR3 bases are TGTGCCAGCTCACCACCTAGCGGAAGCACAGATACGCAGTATTTT. As protein: CASSPPSGSTDTQYF.

This chain connects TRBV5-1 to TRBJ1-5; 8 bases match TRBD1. Germline CDR1 and CDR2: SGHRS and YFSETQ. The V segment lost 4 bases and the J segment 5 bases; nucleotides outside the gene matches: 5. The CDR3 is 14 amino acids. The CDR3 nucleotides read TGCGCCAGCAGCCCAGGACAGGGCCATCAGCCCCAGCATTTT. Amino acids: CASSPGQGHQPQHF.

The gene calls are TRBV9 and TRBJ2-2; 9 nucleotides agree with TRBD2. The germline V gene has CDR1 SGDLS and CDR2 YYNGEE. J was trimmed by 1 base and V by 4 bases; bases with no gene match: 11. CDR3 size: 18 residues. For the CDR3, the DNA is TGTGCCAGCAGCATTAAACTTAGCGGGAGATGGAACACCGGGGAGCTGTTTTTT. It encodes CASSIKLSGRWNTGELFF.

This chain joins TRBV5-8 and TRBJ1-2, with TRBD1 as a possible D gene (5 bases). Trimming shortened V by 2 bases and J by 4 bases, and 9 bases separated the two germline ends. The V gene's germline CDR1 is SGHTS and CDR2 YDEGEE. CDR3 length: 13 residues. The CDR3 region has the DNA TGTGCCAGCAGCTTAGACAGTATCTATGGCTACACCTTC. Encoded protein: CASSLDSIYGYTF.